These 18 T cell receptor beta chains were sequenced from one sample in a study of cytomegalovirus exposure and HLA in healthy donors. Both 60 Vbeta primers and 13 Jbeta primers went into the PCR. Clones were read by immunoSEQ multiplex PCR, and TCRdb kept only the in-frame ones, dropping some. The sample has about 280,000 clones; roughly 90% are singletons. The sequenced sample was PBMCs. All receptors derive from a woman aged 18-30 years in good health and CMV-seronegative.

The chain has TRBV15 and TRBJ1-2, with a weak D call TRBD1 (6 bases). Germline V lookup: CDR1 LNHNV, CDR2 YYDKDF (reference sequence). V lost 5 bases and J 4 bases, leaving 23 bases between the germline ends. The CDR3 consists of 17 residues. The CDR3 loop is CATSSSSGGRSIYGYTF. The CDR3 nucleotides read TGTGCCACCAGCTCCTCAAGCGGGGGCCGAAGCATCTATGGCTACACCTTC.

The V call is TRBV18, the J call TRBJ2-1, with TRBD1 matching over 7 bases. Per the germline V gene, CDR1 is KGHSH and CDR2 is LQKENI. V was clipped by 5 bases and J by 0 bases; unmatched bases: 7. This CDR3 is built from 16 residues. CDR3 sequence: CASSFPQGSSYNEQFF. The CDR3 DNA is TGTGCCAGCTCATTCCCACAGGGGAGCTCCTACAATGAGCAGTTCTTC.

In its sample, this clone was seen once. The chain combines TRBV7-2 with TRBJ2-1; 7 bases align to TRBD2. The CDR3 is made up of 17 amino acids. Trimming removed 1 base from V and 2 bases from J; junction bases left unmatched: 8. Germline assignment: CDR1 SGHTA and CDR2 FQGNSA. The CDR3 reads CASSLVLLSGTYNEQFF. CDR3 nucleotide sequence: TGTGCCAGCAGCTTAGTCTTGTTAAGCGGGACCTACAATGAGCAGTTCTTC.

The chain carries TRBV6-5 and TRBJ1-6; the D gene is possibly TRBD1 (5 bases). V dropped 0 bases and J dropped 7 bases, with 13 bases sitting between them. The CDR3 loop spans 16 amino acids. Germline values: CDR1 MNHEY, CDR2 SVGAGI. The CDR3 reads CASSYSKGVKNSPLHF. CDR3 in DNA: TGTGCCAGCAGTTACTCGAAAGGGGTAAAAAATTCACCCCTCCACTTT.

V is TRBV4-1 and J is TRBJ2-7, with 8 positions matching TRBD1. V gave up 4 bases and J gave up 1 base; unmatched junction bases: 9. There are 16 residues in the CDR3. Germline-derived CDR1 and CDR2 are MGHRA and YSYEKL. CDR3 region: CASSPPGRTGSYEQYF. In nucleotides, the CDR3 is TGCGCCAGCAGCCCGCCGGGTAGGACAGGGTCCTACGAGCAGTACTTC.

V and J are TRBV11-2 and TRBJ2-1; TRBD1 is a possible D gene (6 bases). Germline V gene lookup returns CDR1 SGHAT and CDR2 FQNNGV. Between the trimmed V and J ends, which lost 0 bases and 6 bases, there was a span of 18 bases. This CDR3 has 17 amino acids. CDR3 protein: CASSLDQGLMTGNEQFF. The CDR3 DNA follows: TGTGCCAGCAGCTTAGATCAGGGGCTAATGACAGGCAATGAGCAGTTCTTC.

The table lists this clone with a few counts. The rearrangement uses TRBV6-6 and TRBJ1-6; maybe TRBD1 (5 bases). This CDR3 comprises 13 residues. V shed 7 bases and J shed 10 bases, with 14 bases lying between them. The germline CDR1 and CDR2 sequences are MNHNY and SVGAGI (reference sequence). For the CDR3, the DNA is TGTGCCAGCACGTCAGAAGGGGTCTCACCCCTCCACTTT. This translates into CASTSEGVSPLHF.

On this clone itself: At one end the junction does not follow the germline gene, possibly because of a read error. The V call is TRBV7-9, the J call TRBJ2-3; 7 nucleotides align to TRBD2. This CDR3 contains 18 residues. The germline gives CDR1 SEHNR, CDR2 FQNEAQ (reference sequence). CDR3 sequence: CSSSFDTMTSPLTDTQYF. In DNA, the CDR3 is TGTTCCAGCAGCTTCGATACCATGACTAGCCCCCTCACAGATACGCAGTATTTT. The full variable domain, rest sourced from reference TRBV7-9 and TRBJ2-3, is DTGVSQNPRHKITKRGQNVTFRCDPISEHNRLYWYRQTLGQGPEFLTYFQNEAQLEKSRLLSDRFSAERPKGSFSTLEIQRTEQGDSAMYLCSSSFDTMTSPLTDTQYFGPGTRLTVL.

In DNA, the CDR3 is TGCGCCAGCAGCTTACAGGGGGCTCTAGCTGGAAACACCATATATTTT. Translated, it gives CASSLQGALAGNTIYF. V gene TRBV5-1 combines with J gene TRBJ1-3; 9 nucleotides agree with TRBD1. This CDR3 is built from 16 residues. Per germline, CDR1 SGHRS and CDR2 YFSETQ. The trim removed 2 bases at V and 2 bases at J, leaving 5 bases unmatched.

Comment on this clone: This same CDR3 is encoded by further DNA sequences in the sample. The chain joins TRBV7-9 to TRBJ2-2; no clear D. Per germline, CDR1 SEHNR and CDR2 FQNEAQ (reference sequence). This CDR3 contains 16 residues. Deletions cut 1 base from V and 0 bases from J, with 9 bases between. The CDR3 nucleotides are TGTGCCAGCAGCTTAGACTTACCTTCGAACACCGGGGAGCTGTTTTTT. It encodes CASSLDLPSNTGELFF.

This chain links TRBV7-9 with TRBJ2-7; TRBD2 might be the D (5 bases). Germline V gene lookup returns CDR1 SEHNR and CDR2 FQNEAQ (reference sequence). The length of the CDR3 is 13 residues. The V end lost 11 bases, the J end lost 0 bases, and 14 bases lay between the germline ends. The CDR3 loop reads CAASGSSSYEQYF. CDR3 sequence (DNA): TGTGCCGCCTCGGGATCGAGCTCCTACGAGCAGTACTTC.

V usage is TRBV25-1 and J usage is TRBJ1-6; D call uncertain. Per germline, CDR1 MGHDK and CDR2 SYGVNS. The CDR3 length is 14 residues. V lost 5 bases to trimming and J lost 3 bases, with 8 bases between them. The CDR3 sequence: CASSPSFYNSPLHF. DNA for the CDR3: TGTGCCAGCAGTCCGTCCTTCTATAATTCACCCCTCCACTTT.

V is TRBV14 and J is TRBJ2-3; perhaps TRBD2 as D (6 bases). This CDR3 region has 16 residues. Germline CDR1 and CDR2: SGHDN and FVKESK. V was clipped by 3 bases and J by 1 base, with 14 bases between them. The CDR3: CASSQDFGTRTDTQYF. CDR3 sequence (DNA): TGTGCCAGCAGCCAGGACTTCGGGACTCGCACAGATACGCAGTATTTT.

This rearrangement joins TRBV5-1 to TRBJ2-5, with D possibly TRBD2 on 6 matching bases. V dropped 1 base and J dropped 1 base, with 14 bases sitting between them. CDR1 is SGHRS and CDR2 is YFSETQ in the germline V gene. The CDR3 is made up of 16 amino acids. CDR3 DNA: TGCGCCAGCAGCTTGAGTGTCGGGAGTCTCCAAGAGACCCAGTACTTC. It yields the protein CASSLSVGSLQETQYF.

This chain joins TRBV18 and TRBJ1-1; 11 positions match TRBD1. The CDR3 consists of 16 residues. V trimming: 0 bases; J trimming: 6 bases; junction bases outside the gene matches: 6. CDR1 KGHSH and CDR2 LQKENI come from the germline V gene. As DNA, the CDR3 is TGTGCCAGCTCACCACCTCGGGACAGGGGGATTGCTGAAGCTTTCTTT. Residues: CASSPPRDRGIAEAFF.

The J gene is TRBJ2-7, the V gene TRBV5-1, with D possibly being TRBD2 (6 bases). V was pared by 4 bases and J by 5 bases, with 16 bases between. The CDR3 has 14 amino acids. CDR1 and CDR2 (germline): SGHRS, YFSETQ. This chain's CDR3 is CASSEGWGVNEQYF. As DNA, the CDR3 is TGCGCCAGCAGCGAGGGCTGGGGGGTGAACGAGCAGTACTTC. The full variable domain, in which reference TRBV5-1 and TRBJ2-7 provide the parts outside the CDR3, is KAGVTQTPRYLIKTRGQQVTLSCSPISGHRSVSWYQQTPGQGLQFLFEYFSETQRNKGNFPGRFSGRQFSNSRSEMNVSTLELGDSALYLCASSEGWGVNEQYFGPGTRLTVT.

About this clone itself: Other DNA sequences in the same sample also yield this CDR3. CDR3 nucleotide sequence: TGCAGCGTTGAGGGCAGGGGGTCCACTGAAGCTTTCTTT. Protein sequence: CSVEGRGSTEAFF. J is TRBJ1-1 and V is TRBV29-1, with 7 bases that match TRBD1. Looked up from germline, CDR1 is SQVTM and CDR2 is ANQGSEA. Trimming cost V 3 bases and J 4 bases; bases outside gene matches: 5. CDR3 size: 13 residues.

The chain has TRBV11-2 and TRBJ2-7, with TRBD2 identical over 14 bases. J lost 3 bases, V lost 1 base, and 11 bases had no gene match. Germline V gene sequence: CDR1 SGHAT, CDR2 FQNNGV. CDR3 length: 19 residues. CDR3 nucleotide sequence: TGTGCCAGCAGCTTAGGAGTGGGACTAGCGGGGGCCTCGGGCTACGAGCAGTACTTC. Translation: CASSLGVGLAGASGYEQYF.